This T cell receptor beta chain was identified during a study of blood T cell repertoires in COVID-19. For the study at large: Whether acute or convalescent, the COVID-19 samples came from the United States, Italy and Spain.

Original processing methods: From reference gene primer amplification, estimates of nucleated cell counts were derived. The assay was immunoSEQ multiplex PCR, and TCRdb's table has in-frame clones only and misses some. The V and J calls and clone size are taken from that table; D and trimming were inferred from the DNA. In the table there are 100,000 to 150,000 clones, around 81% of which are singletons. CDR3 size: 19 residues. Germline V gene lookup returns CDR1 SQVTM and CDR2 ANQGSEA. V lost 0 bases, J lost 3 bases, and 14 bases stayed unmatched. In this sample, this clone turned up once. This clonotype was obtained from a woman between 45 and 60 years old with acute or convalescent COVID-19. V and J are TRBV29-1 and TRBJ2-3; 11 nucleotides match TRBD2. Specimen: peripheral blood. The CDR3 nucleotides are TGCAGCGTTGAAGATCTATTGGTAGCGGGAGGGCCGAGGACAGATACGCAGTATTTT. Translation gives CSVEDLLVAGGPRTDTQYF.